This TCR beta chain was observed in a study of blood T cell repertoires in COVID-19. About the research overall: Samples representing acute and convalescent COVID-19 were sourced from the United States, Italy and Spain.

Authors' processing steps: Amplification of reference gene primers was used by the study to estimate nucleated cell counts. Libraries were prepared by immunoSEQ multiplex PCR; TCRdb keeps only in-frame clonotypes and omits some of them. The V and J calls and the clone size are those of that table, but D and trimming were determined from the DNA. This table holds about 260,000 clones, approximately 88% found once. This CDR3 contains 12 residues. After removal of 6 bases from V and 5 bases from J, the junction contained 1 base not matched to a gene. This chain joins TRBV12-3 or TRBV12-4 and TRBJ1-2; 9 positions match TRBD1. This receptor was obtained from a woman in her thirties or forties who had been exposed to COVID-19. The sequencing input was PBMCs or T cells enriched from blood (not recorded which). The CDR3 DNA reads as TGTGCCAGCAGCGGGACAGGGTATGGCTACACCTTC. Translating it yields CASSGTGYGYTF.